The 26 T cell receptor beta chains below all came from one sample that was sequenced in a study of blood T cell repertoires in COVID-19. Sequenced by immunoSEQ multiplex PCR; TCRdb stores in-frame clones only, minus some. The sample has roughly 270,000 clones, approximately 80% seen once. The sample was PBMCs or T cells enriched from blood (not recorded which). The receptors originated from a man aged 35-49 years who had been exposed to COVID-19.

The chain combines TRBV7-6 with TRBJ2-2; 8 positions agree with TRBD2. The CDR3 spans 16 residues. Germline V gene data show CDR1 as SGHVS and CDR2 as FNYEAQ. The junction had 11 bases not matched to a gene; V was cut back by 6 bases and J by 5 bases. As DNA, the CDR3 is TGTGCCAGCAGGACTCACGGGAGGGGGGTGACCGGGGAGCTGTTTTTT. Residues: CASRTHGRGVTGELFF.

The chain combines TRBV6-5 with TRBJ2-7; 10 nucleotides agree with TRBD1. The germline CDR1 and CDR2 sequences are MNHEY and SVGAGI. V lost 6 bases to trimming and J lost 3 bases; unmatched junction nucleotides: 5. The CDR3 length is 14 residues. The DNA for the CDR3 is TGTGCCAGCAGAAGACAGGGGGCGGACTACGAGCAGTACTTC. Protein product: CASRRQGADYEQYF.

The V gene is TRBV5-6, the J gene TRBJ1-2; the D gene is possibly TRBD1 (5 bases). CDR3 length equals 15 residues. The V gene's germline CDR1 is SGHDT and CDR2 YYEEEE. The germline V and J ends were trimmed by 7 bases and 8 bases, with 24 bases remaining between them. This CDR3 is CASFPVQGGFGGYTF. The DNA for the CDR3 is TGTGCCAGCTTCCCGGTCCAGGGCGGTTTTGGGGGCTACACCTTC.

The genes are TRBV2 and TRBJ2-1; the match to TRBD2 covers 8 bases. Trimming cost V 4 bases and J 3 bases; bases outside gene matches: 2. The germline CDR1 and CDR2 sequences are SNHLY and FYNNEI. The CDR3 covers 14 residues. CDR3 amino acids: CASSGTSNYNEQFF. The CDR3 DNA follows: TGTGCCAGCAGTGGGACTAGCAACTACAATGAGCAGTTCTTC.

The rearrangement uses TRBV5-1 and TRBJ2-3; D uncertain. With 4 bases removed from V and 5 bases from J, the gap between germline ends came to 5 bases. Germline V gene data show CDR1 as SGHRS and CDR2 as YFSETQ. The CDR3 totals 11 residues. CDR3 bases: TGCGCCAGCAGCAGAGGAGATACGCAGTATTTT. Its protein product is CASSRGDTQYF.

The chain has TRBV24-1 and TRBJ1-2, with D possibly matching TRBD1 (6 bases). Trimming stripped 10 bases from V and 2 bases from J, with 13 bases between. In germline, CDR1 is KGHDR, CDR2 SFDVKD. The CDR3 extends over 13 amino acids. CDR3 coding DNA: TGTGCCACGATTTGCACAGGGAACTATGGCTACACCTTC. Translated, it gives CATICTGNYGYTF.

The chain employs TRBV24-1 and TRBJ2-3, with D hard to call. The CDR3 is made up of 12 amino acids. Looked up from germline, CDR1 is KGHDR and CDR2 is SFDVKD. Trimming took 9 bases from V and 11 from J, leaving 17 bases between them. The CDR3 protein is CATSTSTFLQYF. The CDR3 DNA reads TGTGCCACCTCCACCTCGACTTTCTTGCAGTATTTT.

This clone showed up many times. The genes are TRBV4-1 and TRBJ2-2; TRBD2 is a possible D gene (6 bases). Trimming shortened V by 3 bases and J by 1 base, and 21 bases separated the two germline ends. CDR3 size: 19 residues. Germline-derived CDR1 and CDR2 are MGHRA and YSYEKL. CDR3 sequence (DNA): TGCGCCAGCAGCCACGAGAGACTAGTGCGGCGGGAGAACACCGGGGAGCTGTTTTTT. It translates to CASSHERLVRRENTGELFF.

This chain uses TRBV5-1 with TRBJ1-2, with a weak D call TRBD1 (6 bases). The CDR3 consists of 13 residues. The germline CDR1 and CDR2 sequences are SGHRS and YFSETQ. V lost 7 bases, J lost 8 bases, and 18 bases lay in between. CDR3 coding DNA: TGCGCCAGCGCCCGGAACAGGGCGGAAGGCTACACCTTC. Its translation is CASARNRAEGYTF.

The CDR3 protein is CASNKIQGQGIRDEQYF. CDR3 DNA: TGTGCCAGCAATAAAATCCAGGGACAGGGGATTCGAGACGAGCAGTACTTC. This chain links TRBV11-2 with TRBJ2-7, with TRBD1 identical over 10 bases. The germline V gene encodes CDR1 SGHAT and CDR2 FQNNGV. The CDR3 sequence is 17 residues long. The J segment lost 5 bases and the V segment lost 7 bases, leaving 17 bases of the junction unmatched.

This clone has only a few counts. V gene TRBV24-1 combines with J gene TRBJ2-7; D unresolved. The germline V gene has CDR1 KGHDR and CDR2 SFDVKD. Trimming took off 6 bases at V and 2 bases at J, with 16 bases between the two ends. The CDR3 is made up of 15 amino acids. The CDR3 DNA reads TGTGCCACCAGTCCCTACCTTGTTCCTACCTACGAGCAGTACTTC. Translated, it gives CATSPYLVPTYEQYF.

This clone has just one count. The chain couples TRBV10-3 to TRBJ2-1, with 13 bases aligning to TRBD2. The germline V gene has CDR1 ENHRY and CDR2 SYGVKD. J gave up 9 bases and V 8 bases, and 4 bases lay outside the gene matches. The CDR3 runs 13 residues. The CDR3: CAIGTSGISEQFF. The CDR3 DNA reads TGTGCCATCGGGACTAGCGGGATCAGTGAGCAGTTCTTC.

As to this clone: At one end, the junction sequence differs from germline, possibly due to a read error. The gene calls are TRBV6-6 and TRBJ1-5; TRBD1 matches 7 bases. Germline-derived CDR1 and CDR2 are MNHNY and SVGAGI (reference sequence). This CDR3 spans 14 amino acids. In nucleotides, the CDR3 is TGTGCCAGCAGCCCCGAAAACAGACAGGGAAGAAAGGATTTT. Its protein is CASSPENRQGRKDF.

CDR3 in DNA: TGTGCCAGTAGTGGGACAGGGAACGGCTACACCTTC. Protein product: CASSGTGNGYTF. This chain uses TRBV19 with TRBJ1-2; 9 bases line up with TRBD1. The CDR3 length is 12 residues. V shed 5 bases and J 8 bases; nucleotides not matched to a gene: 3. CDR1 and CDR2 (germline): LNHDA, SQIVND (reference sequence).

The chain links TRBV6-5 to TRBJ1-5; TRBD1 aligns across 7 bases. V dropped 4 bases and J dropped 6; count of bases not matched to a gene: 6. The CDR3 covers 14 residues. Germline values: CDR1 MNHEY, CDR2 SVGAGI. DNA of the CDR3: TGTGCCAGCAGTTCTACAGGGGTCAGTCAGCCCCAGCATTTT. Translating gives CASSSTGVSQPQHF.

This clone has more than one count but fewer than ten. This chain connects TRBV5-1 to TRBJ1-2, with unresolved D. The CDR3 runs 12 residues. The V end lost 0 bases, the J end lost 4 bases, and 4 bases lay between the germline ends. Germline CDR1 SGHRS, CDR2 YFSETQ. The CDR3 is CASSLGVYGYTF. The CDR3 nucleotides are TGCGCCAGCAGCTTGGGCGTCTATGGCTACACCTTC.

The DNA for the CDR3 is TGTGCCAGCACTGAGCTGAGGGAGCAGTACTTC. Translated, it gives CASTELREQYF. The gene calls are TRBV7-9 and TRBJ2-7, with unresolved D. V gave up 7 bases and J gave up 7 bases, with 11 bases separating them. CDR1 and CDR2 (germline): SEHNR, FQNEAQ (reference sequence). The CDR3 is 11 amino acids.

This clone was found many times. The genes are TRBV3-1 (or the pseudogene TRBV3-2) and TRBJ1-1; D call uncertain. The CDR3 spans 14 residues. V gave up 1 base and J gave up 1 base, with 7 bases separating them. Looked up from germline, CDR1 is LGHDT and CDR2 is YNNKEL (reference sequence). The CDR3 DNA reads TGTGCCAGCAGCCAAGGTGGCAGGAACACTGAAGCTTTCTTT. It encodes CASSQGGRNTEAFF.

The V gene is TRBV7-9, the J gene TRBJ2-7; the D gene is possibly TRBD1 (5 bases). This CDR3 is 15 amino acids long. CDR1 SEHNR and CDR2 FQNEAQ come from the germline V gene (reference sequence). V lost 2 bases to trimming and J lost 2 bases, with 13 bases between them. The CDR3 here is CASSLSAGQAYEQYF. In DNA form, the CDR3 reads TGTGCCAGCAGCTTATCGGCAGGGCAAGCCTACGAGCAGTACTTC.

The genes are TRBV19 and TRBJ2-5, with 9 nucleotides matching TRBD2. The V segment lost 5 bases and the J segment 4 bases; nucleotides outside the gene matches: 11. The germline CDR1 and CDR2 sequences are LNHDA and SQIVND (reference sequence). The CDR3 is made up of 16 amino acids. In nucleotides, the CDR3 is TGTGCCAGTAGTCCGAAGGGTAGCGGGAGAGGAGAGACCCAGTACTTC. Translating gives CASSPKGSGRGETQYF. The full variable domain, with the rest looked up from reference TRBV19 and TRBJ2-5, is DGGITQSPKYLFRKEGQNVTLSCEQNLNHDAMYWYRQDPGQGLRLIYYSQIVNDFQKGDIAEGYSVSREKKESFPLTVTSAQKNPTAFYLCASSPKGSGRGETQYFGPGTRLLVL.

The rearrangement uses TRBV5-6 and TRBJ1-2, with TRBD1 as a possible D gene (6 bases). This CDR3 is 16 amino acids long. V was cut by 4 bases and J by 4 bases, with 20 bases left in between. Germline assignment: CDR1 SGHDT and CDR2 YYEEEE. The CDR3 sequence is CASSPHTGRGSYGYTF. For the CDR3, the DNA is TGTGCCAGCAGCCCGCATACAGGGAGGGGATCCTATGGCTACACCTTC.

This sequence joins TRBV11-2 and TRBJ1-2, with 11 bases matching TRBD1. The CDR3 sequence is 14 residues long. J gave up 11 bases and V 4 bases, and 9 bases lay outside the gene matches. Germline V gives CDR1 SGHAT, CDR2 FQNNGV. The CDR3 bases are TGTGCCAGCAGCTCGCCGCGGACAGGGGGCCGTTACACCTTC. It translates to CASSSPRTGGRYTF. Full variable domain (outside the CDR3, taken from reference TRBV11-2 and TRBJ1-2): EAGVAQSPRYKIIEKRQSVAFWCNPISGHATLYWYQQILGQGPKLLIQFQNNGVVDDSQLPKDRFSAERLKGVDSTLKIQPAKLEDSAVYLCASSSPRTGGRYTFGSGTRLTVV.

This clone showed up just once. The chain uses TRBV30 and TRBJ2-3, with D perhaps TRBD2 (5 bases). CDR3 length equals 13 residues. V lost 5 bases, J lost 3 bases, and 12 bases lay in between. Germline V gives CDR1 GTSNPN, CDR2 SVGIG (reference sequence). CDR3 region: CAWDRTGTDTQYF. For the CDR3, the DNA is TGTGCCTGGGACCGGACGGGGACAGATACGCAGTATTTT. Based on the CDR3 plus reference TRBV30 and TRBJ2-3, the full variable domain is SQTIHQWPATLVQPVGSPLSLECTVEGTSNPNLYWYRQAAGRGLQLLFYSVGIGQISSEVPQNLSASRPQDRQFILSSKKLLLSDSGFYLCAWDRTGTDTQYFGPGTRLTVL.

This chain uses TRBV5-1 with TRBJ2-7; 15 nucleotides line up with TRBD2. With 3 bases clipped from V and 5 bases from J, the junction kept 6 bases outside the gene matches. Germline V gene data show CDR1 as SGHRS and CDR2 as YFSETQ. This CDR3 comprises 16 residues. The CDR3, as DNA: TGCGCCAGCAGCTCCGGACTAGCGGGAGGGCTCCACGAGCAGTACTTC. Its translation: CASSSGLAGGLHEQYF.

Remarks on this clone: An end of the junction differs from the germline gene, which may be a read error. This chain joins TRBV12-3 or TRBV12-4 and TRBJ1-6; D is undetermined. This CDR3 has 12 amino acids. CDR3 region: CASSVNPSALHF. CDR3 DNA: TGTGCCAGCAGTGTGAACCCTTCAGCCCTCCACTTT.

The chain is built from TRBV3-1 (or the pseudogene TRBV3-2) and TRBJ1-1; D unresolved. CDR1 is LGHDT and CDR2 is YNNKEL in the germline V gene (reference sequence). V lost 1 base and J lost 3, with 15 bases in between. CDR3 length: 16 residues. CDR3: CASSQGPHSYYTEAFF. The CDR3 nucleotides read TGTGCCAGCAGCCAAGGCCCTCACAGTTATTACACTGAAGCTTTCTTT.